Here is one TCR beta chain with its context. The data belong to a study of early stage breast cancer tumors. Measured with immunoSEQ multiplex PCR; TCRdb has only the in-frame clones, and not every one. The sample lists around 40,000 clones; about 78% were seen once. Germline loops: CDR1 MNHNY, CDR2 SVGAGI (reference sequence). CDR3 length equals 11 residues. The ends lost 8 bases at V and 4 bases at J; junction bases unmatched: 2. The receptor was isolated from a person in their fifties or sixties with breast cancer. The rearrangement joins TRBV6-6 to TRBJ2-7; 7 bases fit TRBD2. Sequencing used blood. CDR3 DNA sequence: TGTGCCAGCCAAGCGGGATACGAGCAGTACTTC. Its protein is CASQAGYEQYF.